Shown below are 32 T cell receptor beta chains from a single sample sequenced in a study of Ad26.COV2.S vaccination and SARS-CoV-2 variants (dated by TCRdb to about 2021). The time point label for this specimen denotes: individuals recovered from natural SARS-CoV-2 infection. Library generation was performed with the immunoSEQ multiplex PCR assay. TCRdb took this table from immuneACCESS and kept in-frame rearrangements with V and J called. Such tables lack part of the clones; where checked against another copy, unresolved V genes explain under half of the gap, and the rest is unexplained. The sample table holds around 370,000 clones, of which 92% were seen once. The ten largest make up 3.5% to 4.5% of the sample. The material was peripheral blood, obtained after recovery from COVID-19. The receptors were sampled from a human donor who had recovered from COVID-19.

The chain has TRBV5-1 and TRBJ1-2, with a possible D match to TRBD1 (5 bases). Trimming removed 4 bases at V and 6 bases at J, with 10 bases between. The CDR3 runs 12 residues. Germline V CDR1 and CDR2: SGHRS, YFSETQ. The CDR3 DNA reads TGCGCCAGCAGCGGCCAGGGAGATGGCTACACCTTC. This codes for CASSGQGDGYTF.

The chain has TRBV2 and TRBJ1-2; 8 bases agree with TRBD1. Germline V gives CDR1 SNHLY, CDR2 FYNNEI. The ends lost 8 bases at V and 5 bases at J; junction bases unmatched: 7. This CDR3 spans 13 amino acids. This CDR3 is CASLQGAGYGYTF. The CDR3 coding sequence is TGTGCCAGCCTCCAGGGGGCTGGTTATGGCTACACCTTC. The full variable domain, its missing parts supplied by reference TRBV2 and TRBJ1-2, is EPEVTQTPSHQVTQMGQEVILRCVPISNHLYFYWYRQILGQKVEFLVSFYNNEISEKSEIFDDQFSVERPDGSNFTLKIRSTKLEDSAMYFCASLQGAGYGYTFGSGTRLTVV.

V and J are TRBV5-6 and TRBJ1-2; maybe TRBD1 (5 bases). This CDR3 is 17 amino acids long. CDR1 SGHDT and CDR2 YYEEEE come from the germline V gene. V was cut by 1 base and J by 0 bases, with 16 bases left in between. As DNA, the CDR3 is TGTGCCAGCAGCTTGTACTTATCGGGGACTTCTAACTATGGCTACACCTTC. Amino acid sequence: CASSLYLSGTSNYGYTF.

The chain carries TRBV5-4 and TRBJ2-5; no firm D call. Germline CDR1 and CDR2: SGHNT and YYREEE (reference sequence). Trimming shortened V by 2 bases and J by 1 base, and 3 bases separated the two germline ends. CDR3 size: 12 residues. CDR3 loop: CASSFLQETQYF. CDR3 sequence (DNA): TGTGCCAGCAGCTTCCTCCAAGAGACCCAGTACTTC.

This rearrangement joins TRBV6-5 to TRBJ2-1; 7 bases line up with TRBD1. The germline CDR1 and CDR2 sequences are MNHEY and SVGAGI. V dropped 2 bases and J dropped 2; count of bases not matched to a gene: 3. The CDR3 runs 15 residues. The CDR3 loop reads CASSYGTATYNEQFF. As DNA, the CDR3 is TGTGCCAGCAGTTACGGGACAGCCACCTACAATGAGCAGTTCTTC.

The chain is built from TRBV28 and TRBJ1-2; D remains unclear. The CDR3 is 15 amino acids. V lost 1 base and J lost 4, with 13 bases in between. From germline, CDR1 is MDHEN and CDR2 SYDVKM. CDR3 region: CASSLSAETFYGYTF. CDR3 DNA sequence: TGTGCCAGCAGTTTATCGGCGGAAACCTTCTATGGCTACACCTTC.

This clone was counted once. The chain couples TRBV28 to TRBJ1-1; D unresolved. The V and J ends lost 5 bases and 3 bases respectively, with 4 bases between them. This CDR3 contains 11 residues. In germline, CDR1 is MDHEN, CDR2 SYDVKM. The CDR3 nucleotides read TGTGCCAGCAGTCCCCACACTGAAGCTTTCTTT. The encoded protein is CASSPHTEAFF. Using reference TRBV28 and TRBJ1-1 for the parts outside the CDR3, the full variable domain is DVKVTQSSRYLVKRTGEKVFLECVQDMDHENMFWYRQDPGLGLRLIYFSYDVKMKEKGDIPEGYSVSREKKERFSLILESASTNQTSMYLCASSPHTEAFFGQGTRLTVV.

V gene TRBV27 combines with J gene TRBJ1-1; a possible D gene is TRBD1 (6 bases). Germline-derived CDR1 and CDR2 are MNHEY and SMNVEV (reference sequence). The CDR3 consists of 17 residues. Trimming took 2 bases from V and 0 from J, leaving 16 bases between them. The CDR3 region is CASSLVVGGGMNTEAFF. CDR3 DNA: TGTGCCAGCAGTTTAGTGGTAGGGGGAGGGATGAACACTGAAGCTTTCTTT.

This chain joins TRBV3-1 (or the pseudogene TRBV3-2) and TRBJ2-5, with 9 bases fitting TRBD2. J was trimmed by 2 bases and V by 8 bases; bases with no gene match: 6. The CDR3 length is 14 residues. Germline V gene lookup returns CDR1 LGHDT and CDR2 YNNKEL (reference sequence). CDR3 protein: CASARLAEQETQYF. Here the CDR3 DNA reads TGTGCCAGCGCTAGACTAGCGGAGCAAGAGACCCAGTACTTC.

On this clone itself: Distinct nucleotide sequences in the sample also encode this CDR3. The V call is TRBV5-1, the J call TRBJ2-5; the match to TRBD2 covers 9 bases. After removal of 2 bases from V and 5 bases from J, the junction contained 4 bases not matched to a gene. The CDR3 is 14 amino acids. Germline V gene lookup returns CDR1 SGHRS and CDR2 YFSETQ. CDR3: CASSLGGGEETQYF. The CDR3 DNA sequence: TGCGCCAGCAGCTTAGGCGGGGGGGAGGAGACCCAGTACTTC.

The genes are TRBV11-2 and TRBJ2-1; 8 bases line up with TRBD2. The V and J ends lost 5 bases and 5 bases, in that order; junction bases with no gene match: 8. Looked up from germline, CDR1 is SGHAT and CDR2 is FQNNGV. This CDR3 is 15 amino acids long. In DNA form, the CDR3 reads TGTGCCAGCAGCGCCGTGGGACTAGACAACAATGAGCAGTTCTTC. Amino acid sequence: CASSAVGLDNNEQFF. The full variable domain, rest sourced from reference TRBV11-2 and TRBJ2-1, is EAGVAQSPRYKIIEKRQSVAFWCNPISGHATLYWYQQILGQGPKLLIQFQNNGVVDDSQLPKDRFSAERLKGVDSTLKIQPAKLEDSAVYLCASSAVGLDNNEQFFGPGTRLTVL.

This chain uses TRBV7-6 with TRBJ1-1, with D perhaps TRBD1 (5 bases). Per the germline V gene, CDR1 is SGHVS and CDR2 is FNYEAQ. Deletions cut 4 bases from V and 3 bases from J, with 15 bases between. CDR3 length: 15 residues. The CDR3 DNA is TGTGCCAGCAGCTCGACGCGAGGGGCGCACACTGAAGCTTTCTTT. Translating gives CASSSTRGAHTEAFF.

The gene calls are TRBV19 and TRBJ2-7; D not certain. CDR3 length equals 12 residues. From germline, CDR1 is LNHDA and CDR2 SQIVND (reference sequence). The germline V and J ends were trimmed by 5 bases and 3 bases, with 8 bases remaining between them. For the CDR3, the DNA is TGTGCCAGTAGTCTTCTGGGCTACGAGCAGTACTTC. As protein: CASSLLGYEQYF.

This CDR3 is CASRPGLLEKLFF. The CDR3 DNA reads as TGTGCCAGCAGGCCGGGACTGCTTGAAAAACTGTTTTTT. J is TRBJ1-4 and V is TRBV12-3 or TRBV12-4; weak D call: TRBD1 (5 bases). The V gene lost 6 bases and the J gene lost 7 bases, with 12 bases spanning the gap. This CDR3 is 13 amino acids long.

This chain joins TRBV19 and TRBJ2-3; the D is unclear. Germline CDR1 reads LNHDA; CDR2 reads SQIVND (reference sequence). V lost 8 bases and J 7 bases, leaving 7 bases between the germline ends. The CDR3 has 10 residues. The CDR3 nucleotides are TGTGCCAGTGGTTTAAATACGCAGTATTTT. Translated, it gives CASGLNTQYF.

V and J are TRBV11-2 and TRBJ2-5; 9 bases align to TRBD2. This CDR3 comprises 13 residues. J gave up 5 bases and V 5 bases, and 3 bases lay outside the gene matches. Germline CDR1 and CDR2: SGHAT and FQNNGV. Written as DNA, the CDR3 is TGTGCCAGCAGCCGCGGGGGGGCCGAGACCCAGTACTTC. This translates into CASSRGGAETQYF. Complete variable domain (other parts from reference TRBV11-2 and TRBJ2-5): EAGVAQSPRYKIIEKRQSVAFWCNPISGHATLYWYQQILGQGPKLLIQFQNNGVVDDSQLPKDRFSAERLKGVDSTLKIQPAKLEDSAVYLCASSRGGAETQYFGPGTRLLVL.

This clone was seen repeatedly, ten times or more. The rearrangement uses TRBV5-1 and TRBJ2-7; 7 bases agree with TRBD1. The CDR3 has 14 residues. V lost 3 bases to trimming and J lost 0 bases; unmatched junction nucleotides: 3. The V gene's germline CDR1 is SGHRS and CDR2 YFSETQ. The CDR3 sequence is CASSSGQSSYEQYF. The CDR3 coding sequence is TGCGCCAGCAGCTCGGGACAGAGCTCCTACGAGCAGTACTTC.

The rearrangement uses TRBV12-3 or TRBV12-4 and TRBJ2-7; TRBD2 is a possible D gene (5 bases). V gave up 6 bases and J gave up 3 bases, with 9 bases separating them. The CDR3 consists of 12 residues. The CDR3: CASSRTLYEQYF. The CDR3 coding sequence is TGTGCCAGCAGCCGGACTCTCTACGAGCAGTACTTC.

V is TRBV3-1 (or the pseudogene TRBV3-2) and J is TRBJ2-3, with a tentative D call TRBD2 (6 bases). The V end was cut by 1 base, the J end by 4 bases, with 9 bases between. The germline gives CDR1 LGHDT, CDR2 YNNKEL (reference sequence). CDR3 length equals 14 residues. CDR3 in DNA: TGTGCCAGCAGCCAAGGGGCGGGGTCAGATACGCAGTATTTT. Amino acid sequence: CASSQGAGSDTQYF.

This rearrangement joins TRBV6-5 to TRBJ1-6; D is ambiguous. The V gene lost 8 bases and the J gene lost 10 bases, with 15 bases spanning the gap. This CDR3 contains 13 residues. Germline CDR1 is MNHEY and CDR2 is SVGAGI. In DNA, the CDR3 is TGTGCCAGCGGCCGGGCCGTAGGATCACCCCTCCACTTT. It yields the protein CASGRAVGSPLHF.

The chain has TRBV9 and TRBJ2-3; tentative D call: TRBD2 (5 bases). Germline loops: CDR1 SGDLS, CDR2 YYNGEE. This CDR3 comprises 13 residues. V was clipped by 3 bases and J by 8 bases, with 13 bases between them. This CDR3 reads CASSASQAGTQYF. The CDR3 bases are TGTGCCAGCAGCGCATCCCAGGCGGGTACGCAGTATTTT. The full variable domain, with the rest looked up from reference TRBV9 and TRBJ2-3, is DSGVTQTPKHLITATGQRVTLRCSPRSGDLSVYWYQQSLDQGLQFLIQYYNGEERAKGNILERFSAQQFPDLHSELNLSSLELGDSALYFCASSASQAGTQYFGPGTRLTVL.

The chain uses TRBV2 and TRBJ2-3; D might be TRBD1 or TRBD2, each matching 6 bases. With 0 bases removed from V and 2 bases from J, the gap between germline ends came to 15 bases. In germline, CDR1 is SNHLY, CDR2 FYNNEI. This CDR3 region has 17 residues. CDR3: CASSEALRGRITDTQYF. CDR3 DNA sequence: TGTGCCAGCAGTGAAGCGCTTCGGGGGCGGATCACAGATACGCAGTATTTT. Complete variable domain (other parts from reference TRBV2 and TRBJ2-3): EPEVTQTPSHQVTQMGQEVILRCVPISNHLYFYWYRQILGQKVEFLVSFYNNEISEKSEIFDDQFSVERPDGSNFTLKIRSTKLEDSAMYFCASSEALRGRITDTQYFGPGTRLTVL.

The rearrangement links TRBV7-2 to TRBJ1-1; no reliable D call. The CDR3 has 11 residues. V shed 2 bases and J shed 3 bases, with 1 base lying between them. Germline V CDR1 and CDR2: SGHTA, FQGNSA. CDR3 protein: CASSLYTEAFF. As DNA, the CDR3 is TGTGCCAGCAGCTTATACACTGAAGCTTTCTTT.

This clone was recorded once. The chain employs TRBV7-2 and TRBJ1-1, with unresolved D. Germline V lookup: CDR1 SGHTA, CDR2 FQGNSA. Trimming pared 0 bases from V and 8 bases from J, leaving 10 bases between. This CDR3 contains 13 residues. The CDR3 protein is CASSLAPETEAFF. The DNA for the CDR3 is TGTGCCAGCAGCTTAGCGCCTGAAACCGAAGCTTTCTTT. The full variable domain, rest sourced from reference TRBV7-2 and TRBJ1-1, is GAGVSQSPSNKVTEKGKDVELRCDPISGHTALYWYRQSLGQGLEFLIYFQGNSAPDKSGLPSDRFSAERTGGSVSTLTIQRTQQEDSAVYLCASSLAPETEAFFGQGTRLTVV.

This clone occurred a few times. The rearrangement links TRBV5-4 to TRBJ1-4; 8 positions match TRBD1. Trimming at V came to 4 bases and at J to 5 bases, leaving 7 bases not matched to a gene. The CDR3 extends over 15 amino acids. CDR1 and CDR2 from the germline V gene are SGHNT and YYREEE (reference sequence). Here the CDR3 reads CASSENRGINEKLFF. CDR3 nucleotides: TGTGCCAGCAGCGAAAACAGGGGGATAAATGAAAAACTGTTTTTT.

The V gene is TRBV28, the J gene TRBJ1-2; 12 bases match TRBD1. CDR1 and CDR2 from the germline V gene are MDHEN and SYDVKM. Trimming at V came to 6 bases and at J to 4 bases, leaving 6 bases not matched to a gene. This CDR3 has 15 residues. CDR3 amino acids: CASRGDRGLSYGYTF. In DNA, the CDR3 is TGTGCCAGCAGGGGGGACAGGGGGCTTAGCTATGGCTACACCTTC.

The CDR3 region has the DNA TGTGCCACCCCGCCGGCCTCTTATAAGGATGAGCAGTTCTTC. Its protein is CATPPASYKDEQFF. J is TRBJ2-1 and V is TRBV2; unclear D gene. The CDR3 contains 14 residues. CDR1 is SNHLY, CDR2 FYNNEI, per germline. V lost 10 bases to trimming and J lost 8 bases, with 21 bases between them.

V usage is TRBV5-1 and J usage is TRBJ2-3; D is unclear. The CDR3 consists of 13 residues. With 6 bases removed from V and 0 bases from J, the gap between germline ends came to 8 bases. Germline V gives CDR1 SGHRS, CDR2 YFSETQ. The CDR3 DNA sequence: TGCGCCAGCACCACTACTAGCACAGATACGCAGTATTTT. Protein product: CASTTTSTDTQYF.

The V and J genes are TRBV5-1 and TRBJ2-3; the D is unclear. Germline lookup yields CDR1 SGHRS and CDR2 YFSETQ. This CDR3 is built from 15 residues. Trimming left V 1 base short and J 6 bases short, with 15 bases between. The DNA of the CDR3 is TGCGCCAGCAGCTTGACCTTATCTCCATCCGATACGCAGTATTTT. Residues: CASSLTLSPSDTQYF.

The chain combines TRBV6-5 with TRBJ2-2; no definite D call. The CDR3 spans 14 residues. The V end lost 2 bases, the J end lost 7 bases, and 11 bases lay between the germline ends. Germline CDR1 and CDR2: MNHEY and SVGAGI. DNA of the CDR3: TGTGCCAGCAGTTACCCCCCAATTGGCGGGGAGCTGTTTTTT. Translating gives CASSYPPIGGELFF.

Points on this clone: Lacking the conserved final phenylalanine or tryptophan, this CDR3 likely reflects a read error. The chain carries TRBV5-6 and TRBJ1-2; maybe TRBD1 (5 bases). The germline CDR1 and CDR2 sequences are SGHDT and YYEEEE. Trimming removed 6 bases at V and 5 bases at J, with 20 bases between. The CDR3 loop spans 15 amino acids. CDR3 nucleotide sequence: TGTGCCAGCATCCACAATTCCAGGGTTTGGTATGGCTACACCCTC. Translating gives CASIHNSRVWYGYTL.

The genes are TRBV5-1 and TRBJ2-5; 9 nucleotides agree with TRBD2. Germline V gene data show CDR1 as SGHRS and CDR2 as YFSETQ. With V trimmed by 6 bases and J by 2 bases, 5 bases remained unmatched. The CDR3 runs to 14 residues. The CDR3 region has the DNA TGCGCCAGCACGCCCAGCGGGGGGCAAGAGACCCAGTACTTC. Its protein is CASTPSGGQETQYF.